The 12 T cell receptor beta chains below all came from one sample that was sequenced in a study of T cell repertoires in cytomegalovirus infection. TCRdb reprocessed the reads with MiXCR, giving one entry per CDR3 protein. The data contain 250,000 to 300,000 distinct CDR3 sequences, about an eighth of them singletons. Sample: PBMCs. The receptor source for this set is a human donor in good health (CMV status not recorded). Some clones in this sample may be carry-over from other donors' samples.

As concerns this clonotype: A read error may be the cause here, since a much bigger clone is one base away. The chain employs TRBV4-1 and TRBJ2-7; D uncertain. In germline, CDR1 is MGHRA, CDR2 YSYEKL. The CDR3 contains 13 residues. Deletions cut 0 bases from V and 7 bases from J, with 10 bases between. Written as DNA, the CDR3 is TGCGCCAGCAGCCAAGACTACCCCAGAGAGCAGTACTTC. This sequence encodes CASSQDYPREQYF.

DNA of the CDR3: TGTGCCAGCAGGGGAGCGGGAGGCAATGAGCAGTTCTTC. Residues: CASRGAGGNEQFF. The chain has TRBV9 and TRBJ2-1; 9 bases map to TRBD2. The V segment lost 5 bases and the J segment 6 bases; nucleotides outside the gene matches: 3. The V gene's germline CDR1 is SGDLS and CDR2 YYNGEE. This CDR3 comprises 13 residues.

The chain joins TRBV7-8 to TRBJ1-6; 9 bases line up with TRBD1. CDR3 length equals 16 residues. The germline CDR1 and CDR2 sequences are SGHVS and FQNEAQ. V gave up 5 bases and J gave up 10 bases; unmatched junction bases: 12. The CDR3 coding sequence is TGTGCCAGCAGCGCCAGAGATGCTGACAGGGGGTCACCCCTCCACTTT. It translates to CASSARDADRGSPLHF.

There are many counts of this clonotype. The chain employs TRBV7-2 and TRBJ2-1; 7 nucleotides line up with TRBD1. CDR1 SGHTA and CDR2 FQGNSA come from the germline V gene. CDR3 length: 14 residues. Trimming took 4 bases from V and 3 from J; bases not matched to a gene: 3. CDR3 in amino acids: CASSSTGFYNEQFF. DNA for the CDR3: TGTGCCAGCAGCTCGACAGGGTTCTACAATGAGCAGTTCTTC.

In regard to this clonotype: This may be a read error, as it is one base from a much larger clone. The conserved final phenylalanine or tryptophan is absent from the CDR3, which likely points to a read error. The genes are TRBV28 and TRBJ1-2; D ambiguous. This CDR3 has 13 amino acids. Looked up from germline, CDR1 is MDHEN and CDR2 is SYDVKM. Trimming took 6 bases from V and 5 from J, leaving 13 bases between them. In nucleotides, the CDR3 is TGTGCCAGCAGGGTGGCACAGACTTATGGCTACACCTAC. It specifies CASRVAQTYGYTY.

CDR3 amino acids: CASSLNGGGGSDTQYF. The CDR3 DNA is TGTGCCAGCAGCTTGAACGGGGGGGGAGGGTCGGATACGCAGTATTTT. The chain couples TRBV11-2 to TRBJ2-3, with 8 bases matching TRBD2. CDR1 SGHAT and CDR2 FQNNGV come from the germline V gene. CDR3 length: 16 amino acids. V dropped 3 bases and J dropped 6; count of bases not matched to a gene: 11.

This clonotype has more than one count but fewer than ten. The V call is TRBV7-9, the J call TRBJ2-7, with 9 bases identical to TRBD1. The CDR3 is 15 amino acids. The germline CDR1 and CDR2 sequences are SEHNR and FQNEAQ (reference sequence). Unmatched junction bases numbered 8, after V lost 4 bases and J lost 4 bases. Here the CDR3 reads CASSYLRQGGYEQYF. The CDR3 nucleotides read TGTGCCAGCAGCTACCTCCGACAGGGGGGGTACGAGCAGTACTTC. The full variable domain, its missing parts supplied by reference TRBV7-9 and TRBJ2-7, is DTGVSQNPRHKITKRGQNVTFRCDPISEHNRLYWYRQTLGQGPEFLTYFQNEAQLEKSRLLSDRFSAERPKGSFSTLEIQRTEQGDSAMYLCASSYLRQGGYEQYFGPGTRLTVT.

This chain links TRBV20-1 with TRBJ1-1, with 12 nucleotides matching TRBD1. The germline gives CDR1 DFQATT, CDR2 SNEGSKA (reference sequence). CDR3 length: 14 amino acids. V trimming: 5 bases; J trimming: 5 bases; junction bases outside the gene matches: 6. Here the CDR3 DNA reads TGCAGTGCTGGGGACAGGGGGCGGTTTACTGAAGCTTTCTTT. It specifies CSAGDRGRFTEAFF.

Of note for this clonotype: A much larger clone is a single base away; this may be a read error. The chain uses TRBV4-2 and TRBJ2-7; the D gene could be TRBD1 or TRBD2 (5 bases each). Germline V gene sequence: CDR1 LGHNA, CDR2 YNFKEQ. The CDR3 spans 13 residues. V lost 7 bases to trimming and J lost 3 bases, with 13 bases between them. The CDR3 DNA reads as TGTGCCAGCACCCGGGACGGAAACTACGAGCAGTACTTC. It yields the protein CASTRDGNYEQYF.

This clonotype was seen more than once but under ten times. The chain links TRBV7-9 to TRBJ1-2; D may be TRBD1 (5 bases). Germline CDR1 SEHNR, CDR2 FQNEAQ (reference sequence). V gave up 2 bases and J gave up 4 bases, with 11 bases separating them. The CDR3 runs 14 residues. CDR3 protein: CASSLFQGTYGYTF. The DNA of the CDR3 is TGTGCCAGCAGCTTATTCCAGGGCACCTATGGCTACACCTTC.

The table lists this clonotype with a few counts. The V call is TRBV7-2, the J call TRBJ1-5; no firm D call. The CDR3 length is 14 residues. Per germline, CDR1 SGHTA and CDR2 FQGNSA. Trimming took off 1 base at V and 4 bases at J, with 8 bases between the two ends. CDR3 region: CASSLVEGNQPQHF. CDR3 sequence (DNA): TGTGCCAGCAGCTTAGTTGAGGGTAATCAGCCCCAGCATTTT.

This clonotype was recorded a few times. The V call is TRBV7-2, the J call TRBJ2-3; 11 positions match TRBD2. The V gene end was trimmed by 6 bases and the J gene end by 4 bases; junction bases not matched to a gene: 6. Germline V gives CDR1 SGHTA, CDR2 FQGNSA. CDR3 length: 15 amino acids. This CDR3 reads CASRPTSGNADTQYF. In DNA form, the CDR3 reads TGTGCCAGCAGGCCGACTAGCGGGAATGCAGATACGCAGTATTTT.